Shown below are 30 T cell receptor beta chains from a single sample sequenced in a study of OX40 agonist ivuxolimab in advanced cancers. Profiling relied on immunoSEQ multiplex PCR, and the TCRdb table lists in-frame clones only, not all of them. The repertoire has roughly 100,000 clones, approximately 90% of them found once; the top ten carry approximately 0.52%. Sample: CD4+ or CD8+ T cells sorted from blood, taken in a trial of the OX40 agonist ivuxolimab. The source is an adult with an advanced solid tumor such as melanoma, head and neck, liver or kidney cancer.

The gene calls are TRBV6-6 and TRBJ2-1; D unresolved. V shed 2 bases and J shed 5 bases, with 4 bases lying between them. The CDR3 has 12 amino acids. The germline gives CDR1 MNHNY, CDR2 SVGAGI (reference sequence). The CDR3 loop reads CASSYVNNEQFF. The CDR3 coding sequence is TGTGCCAGCAGTTACGTGAACAATGAGCAGTTCTTC.

This clone has more than one count but fewer than ten. The rearrangement joins TRBV11-3 to TRBJ2-3, with 11 positions matching TRBD2. Unmatched junction bases numbered 2, after V lost 0 bases and J lost 0 bases. CDR3 length: 17 residues. CDR1 is SGHNT, CDR2 YENEEA, per germline. This CDR3 reads CASSLDGTSGSTDTQYF. The CDR3 DNA is TGTGCCAGCAGCTTAGACGGGACTAGCGGTAGCACAGATACGCAGTATTTT.

The V call is TRBV19, the J call TRBJ2-7; TRBD1 agrees at 10 bases. V trimming: 7 bases; J trimming: 3 bases; junction bases outside the gene matches: 12. The germline CDR1 and CDR2 sequences are LNHDA and SQIVND (reference sequence). This CDR3 has 16 residues. The CDR3 coding sequence is TGTGCCAGTATCGGCCGGGACAGGGGTTCGGGCTACGAGCAGTACTTC. Translating gives CASIGRDRGSGYEQYF. Filled out from reference TRBV19 and TRBJ2-7, the complete variable domain reads DGGITQSPKYLFRKEGQNVTLSCEQNLNHDAMYWYRQDPGQGLRLIYYSQIVNDFQKGDIAEGYSVSREKKESFPLTVTSAQKNPTAFYLCASIGRDRGSGYEQYFGPGTRLTVT.

This chain joins TRBV7-8 and TRBJ1-5, with D tentatively TRBD1 (5 bases). The CDR3 consists of 18 residues. V was shortened by 5 bases and J by 0 bases, with 20 bases between the two germline ends. From germline, CDR1 is SGHVS and CDR2 FQNEAQ. CDR3 sequence (DNA): TGTGCCAGCAGCCCGAGGGGAGCGTCAGGGCTTAGCAATCAGCCCCAGCATTTT. This sequence encodes CASSPRGASGLSNQPQHF.

CDR3 amino acids: CASYRGGYTF. The CDR3 DNA sequence: TGTGCCAGCTATAGGGGAGGCTACACCTTC. This rearrangement joins TRBV6-1 to TRBJ1-2, with D possibly TRBD1 on 5 matching bases. V lost 8 bases, J lost 8 bases, and 9 bases lay in between. In germline, CDR1 is MNHNS, CDR2 SASEGT. CDR3 length: 10 amino acids.

The rearrangement joins TRBV28 to TRBJ2-5; weak D call: TRBD1 (5 bases). The CDR3 sequence is 13 residues long. Germline CDR1 reads MDHEN; CDR2 reads SYDVKM. V was trimmed by 8 bases and J by 0 bases, leaving 10 bases between them. The CDR3 is CASETEYQETQYF. The CDR3, as DNA: TGTGCCAGCGAGACAGAGTACCAAGAGACCCAGTACTTC.

In DNA form, the CDR3 reads TGTGCCAGCAGCTTAATTACAGGGACCTCTGGGGAGACCCAGTACTTC. Protein product: CASSLITGTSGETQYF. V is TRBV7-2 and J is TRBJ2-5, with a tentative D call TRBD1 (6 bases). The ends were cut back, 2 bases at V and 5 bases at J, with 18 bases in the middle. The CDR3 has 16 amino acids. Germline CDR1 and CDR2: SGHTA and FQGNSA.

V and J are TRBV6-1 and TRBJ2-5, with 9 bases that match TRBD1. Germline CDR1 and CDR2: MNHNS and SASEGT. The CDR3 is 13 residues long. With V trimmed by 8 bases and J by 5 bases, 6 bases remained unmatched. CDR3 residues: CASEYRGLETQYF. In nucleotides, the CDR3 is TGTGCCAGCGAATACAGGGGGCTCGAGACCCAGTACTTC.

The V call is TRBV6-5, the J call TRBJ2-7; D gene ambiguous. This CDR3 region has 14 residues. The germline V and J ends were trimmed by 0 bases and 2 bases, with 8 bases remaining between them. Per germline, CDR1 MNHEY and CDR2 SVGAGI. The CDR3 spells CASSYSSRTYEQYF. DNA of the CDR3: TGTGCCAGCAGTTACTCATCCAGGACCTACGAGCAGTACTTC.

The sample holds a few counts of this clone. V usage is TRBV6-5 and J usage is TRBJ1-6; TRBD1 matches at 9 bases. The CDR3 loop spans 15 amino acids. V was clipped by 6 bases and J by 9 bases; unmatched bases: 9. Germline V CDR1 and CDR2: MNHEY, SVGAGI. CDR3 amino acids: CASRSGGQGGSPLHF. The CDR3 DNA reads as TGTGCCAGCAGGAGCGGGGGACAGGGAGGTTCACCCCTCCACTTT.

The V call is TRBV6-5, the J call TRBJ2-2, with D perhaps TRBD1 (6 bases). V was clipped by 0 bases and J by 2 bases, with 10 bases between them. The CDR3 sequence is 16 residues long. CDR1 is MNHEY, CDR2 SVGAGI, per germline. In DNA form, the CDR3 reads TGTGCCAGCAGTTACTCGCCGGGACACAACACCGGGGAGCTGTTTTTT. Its protein is CASSYSPGHNTGELFF.

The rearrangement links TRBV5-4 to TRBJ2-7; 9 bases align to TRBD1. CDR3 length: 15 residues. The germline V gene encodes CDR1 SGHNT and CDR2 YYREEE (reference sequence). J lost 6 bases, V lost 3 bases, and 10 bases had no gene match. The CDR3 sequence: CASSSGQGILAEQYF. In nucleotides, the CDR3 is TGTGCCAGCAGCTCGGGACAGGGTATTTTGGCCGAGCAGTACTTC.

This chain links TRBV27 with TRBJ1-1; unclear D gene. Germline V gives CDR1 MNHEY, CDR2 SMNVEV (reference sequence). V was trimmed by 3 bases and J by 1 base, leaving 6 bases between them. This CDR3 has 13 residues. The CDR3 sequence is CASSFSTNTEAFF. CDR3 bases: TGTGCCAGCAGTTTCTCGACGAACACTGAAGCTTTCTTT.

This clone was seen only once. V usage is TRBV30 and J usage is TRBJ1-2, with D perhaps TRBD1 (5 bases). V was cut by 1 base and J by 6 bases, with 24 bases left in between. There are 17 residues in the CDR3. Germline V gene lookup returns CDR1 GTSNPN and CDR2 SVGIG (reference sequence). CDR3 loop: CAWSGRAGSWGRNGYTF. CDR3 in DNA: TGTGCCTGGAGTGGGCGAGCAGGGTCGTGGGGTAGAAATGGCTACACCTTC. Variable domain in full (rest from reference TRBV30 and TRBJ1-2): SQTIHQWPATLVQPVGSPLSLECTVEGTSNPNLYWYRQAAGRGLQLLFYSVGIGQISSEVPQNLSASRPQDRQFILSSKKLLLSDSGFYLCAWSGRAGSWGRNGYTFGSGTRLTVV.

This clone was found once. The chain couples TRBV6-5 to TRBJ2-1; no definite D call. Trimming took 6 bases from V and 0 from J, leaving 12 bases between them. Germline CDR1 MNHEY, CDR2 SVGAGI. The CDR3 totals 15 residues. The CDR3 DNA reads TGTGCCAGCAGAAATGCCCTATTCTCCTACAATGAGCAGTTCTTC. It specifies CASRNALFSYNEQFF.

The chain uses TRBV5-1 and TRBJ2-2; the match to TRBD1 covers 7 bases. This CDR3 has 16 amino acids. Germline CDR1 SGHRS, CDR2 YFSETQ. The ends lost 3 bases at V and 4 bases at J; junction bases unmatched: 9. The CDR3 reads CASSSGTASGTGELFF. CDR3 coding DNA: TGCGCCAGCAGCTCCGGGACAGCGTCCGGCACCGGGGAGCTGTTTTTT.

CDR3 in amino acids: CASRKTGASNQPQHF. For the CDR3, the DNA is TGTGCCAGCAGGAAGACAGGTGCGAGCAATCAGCCCCAGCATTTT. This rearrangement joins TRBV2 to TRBJ1-5; maybe TRBD1 (6 bases). V was clipped by 6 bases and J by 1 base, with 13 bases between them. The CDR3 is 15 residues long. The germline V gene has CDR1 SNHLY and CDR2 FYNNEI.

The J gene is TRBJ2-3, the V gene TRBV9, with D hard to call. Looked up from germline, CDR1 is SGDLS and CDR2 is YYNGEE. V was clipped by 0 bases and J by 4 bases, with 9 bases between them. CDR3 length: 14 amino acids. CDR3 region: CASSVVPAADTQYF. Written as DNA, the CDR3 is TGTGCCAGCAGCGTAGTCCCCGCGGCAGATACGCAGTATTTT.

The V and J genes are TRBV18 and TRBJ1-1; TRBD1 matches 7 bases. The CDR3 loop spans 14 amino acids. Trimming removed 4 bases from V and 8 bases from J; junction bases left unmatched: 10. CDR1 is KGHSH and CDR2 is LQKENI in the germline V gene. The CDR3 reads CASSQAGTEGEAFF. CDR3 sequence (DNA): TGTGCCAGCTCACAGGCCGGGACAGAGGGGGAAGCTTTCTTT.

This chain links TRBV7-8 with TRBJ2-7; 8 bases match TRBD1. The V and J ends lost 2 bases and 9 bases, in that order; junction bases with no gene match: 12. Germline V CDR1 and CDR2: SGHVS, FQNEAQ. CDR3 size: 15 residues. As DNA, the CDR3 is TGTGCCAGCAGCTTATTGGGGCAGGGGGCAACGTGGCAGTACTTC. Protein sequence: CASSLLGQGATWQYF.

The genes are TRBV7-9 and TRBJ1-5; D might be TRBD1 (5 bases). This CDR3 comprises 15 residues. The germline V and J ends were trimmed by 4 bases and 0 bases, with 10 bases remaining between them. From germline, CDR1 is SEHNR and CDR2 FQNEAQ (reference sequence). CDR3 nucleotides: TGTGCCAGCAGCTCCACGGGGGTTAGCAATCAGCCCCAGCATTTT. Translated: CASSSTGVSNQPQHF. Looking up the rest from reference TRBV7-9 and TRBJ1-5 gives the full variable domain: DTGVSQNPRHKITKRGQNVTFRCDPISEHNRLYWYRQTLGQGPEFLTYFQNEAQLEKSRLLSDRFSAERPKGSFSTLEIQRTEQGDSAMYLCASSSTGVSNQPQHFGDGTRLSIL.

Comments on this clone: This specimen includes other DNA sequences encoding the same CDR3. This chain uses TRBV19 with TRBJ1-5, with a possible D match to TRBD1 (5 bases). Germline V gene data show CDR1 as LNHDA and CDR2 as SQIVND (reference sequence). The ends were cut back, 5 bases at V and 7 bases at J, with 12 bases in the middle. There are 13 residues in the CDR3. CDR3 sequence reads: CASSPQGGQPQHF. The CDR3, as DNA: TGTGCCAGTAGTCCCCAGGGAGGCCAGCCCCAGCATTTT. Full variable domain (rest looked up from reference TRBV19 and TRBJ1-5): DGGITQSPKYLFRKEGQNVTLSCEQNLNHDAMYWYRQDPGQGLRLIYYSQIVNDFQKGDIAEGYSVSREKKESFPLTVTSAQKNPTAFYLCASSPQGGQPQHFGDGTRLSIL.

The chain is built from TRBV4-1 and TRBJ1-4, with 8 bases identical to TRBD1. The CDR3 has 15 residues. Per germline, CDR1 MGHRA and CDR2 YSYEKL. J lost 6 bases, V lost 4 bases, and 7 bases had no gene match. The CDR3 sequence: CASSPWTGRDEKLFF. The CDR3 DNA reads as TGCGCCAGCAGCCCTTGGACAGGGAGGGATGAAAAACTGTTTTTT.

The rearrangement joins TRBV11-3 to TRBJ2-7; TRBD1 agrees at 8 bases. V gave up 0 bases and J gave up 2 bases; unmatched junction bases: 3. Germline CDR1 and CDR2: SGHNT and YENEEA. The CDR3 contains 15 residues. The CDR3 loop is CASSLDGQGTYEQYF. The CDR3 nucleotides read TGTGCCAGCAGCTTAGACGGACAGGGAACCTACGAGCAGTACTTC. The full variable domain, its missing parts supplied by reference TRBV11-3 and TRBJ2-7, is EAGVVQSPRYKIIEKKQPVAFWCNPISGHNTLYWYLQNLGQGPELLIRYENEEAVDDSQLPKDRFSAERLKGVDSTLKIQPAELGDSAVYLCASSLDGQGTYEQYFGPGTRLTVT.

V gene TRBV15 combines with J gene TRBJ1-6; tentatively, D is TRBD1 (6 bases). CDR1 LNHNV and CDR2 YYDKDF come from the germline V gene (reference sequence). The CDR3 spans 14 residues. V lost 7 bases, J lost 6 bases, and 13 bases lay in between. This CDR3 is CATKRGQSNSPLHF. The CDR3 region has the DNA TGTGCCACCAAGCGTGGACAGTCTAATTCACCCCTCCACTTT. Filled out from reference TRBV15 and TRBJ1-6, the complete variable domain reads DAMVIQNPRYQVTQFGKPVTLSCSQTLNHNVMYWYQQKSSQAPKLLFHYYDKDFNNEADTPDNFQSRRPNTSFCFLDIRSPGLGDTAMYLCATKRGQSNSPLHFGNGTRLTVT.

The chain recombines TRBV14 with TRBJ2-2, with 8 bases aligning to TRBD2. The CDR3 extends over 15 amino acids. Germline CDR1 reads SGHDN; CDR2 reads FVKESK. J was trimmed by 7 bases and V by 2 bases; bases with no gene match: 6. DNA for the CDR3: TGTGCCAGCAGCCAACAGAGCGGGGGCGTCGGGGAGCTGTTTTTT. This translates into CASSQQSGGVGELFF. Full variable domain (outside the CDR3, taken from reference TRBV14 and TRBJ2-2): EAGVTQFPSHSVIEKGQTVTLRCDPISGHDNLYWYRRVMGKEIKFLLHFVKESKQDESGMPNNRFLAERTGGTYSTLKVQPAELEDSGVYFCASSQQSGGVGELFFGEGSRLTVL.

This clone appeared once. The CDR3 sequence is CASSRPTGGAFF. The CDR3 region has the DNA TGTGCCAGCAGCCGTCCCACGGGGGGGGCCTTCTTC. The V and J genes are TRBV5-6 and TRBJ2-1, with 8 bases identical to TRBD2. Trimming cost V 4 bases and J 16 bases; bases outside gene matches: 10. The CDR3 contains 12 residues. Germline V gene data show CDR1 as SGHDT and CDR2 as YYEEEE.

This clone was seen once. The V and J genes are TRBV7-2 and TRBJ2-5, with D maybe TRBD1 (6 bases). Trimming cost V 3 bases and J 5 bases, with 10 bases left between them. Germline CDR1 reads SGHTA; CDR2 reads FQGNSA. The CDR3 sequence is 13 residues long. CDR3 residues: CASSFQGLETQYF. The CDR3, as DNA: TGTGCCAGCAGCTTTCAGGGGCTGGAGACCCAGTACTTC.

V usage is TRBV11-2 and J usage is TRBJ2-1; 9 bases agree with TRBD2. Trimming took 5 bases from V and 4 from J; bases not matched to a gene: 12. This CDR3 spans 17 amino acids. From germline, CDR1 is SGHAT and CDR2 FQNNGV. The CDR3 DNA follows: TGTGCCAGCAGCCCCACCTCCGGGACTAGCCTGTACAATGAGCAGTTCTTC. This sequence encodes CASSPTSGTSLYNEQFF.

The chain uses TRBV7-8 and TRBJ2-1; D gene uncertain. V was clipped by 5 bases and J by 6 bases, with 11 bases between them. The CDR3 loop spans 13 amino acids. CDR1 is SGHVS, CDR2 FQNEAQ, per germline. The DNA for the CDR3 is TGTGCCAGCAGCCTTACGAAGGGCAATGAGCAGTTCTTC. As protein: CASSLTKGNEQFF.